Listed below are T cell receptor beta chains from one sample, sequenced in a study of T cells expressing NK-cell markers. TCRdb reprocessed the 5' RACE reads, with one entry per CDR3 protein and no DNA. The sample includes a few hundred thousand distinct CDR3 sequences. Sequenced input: blood T cells: a sorted CD56 or NKG2C T cell subset, CD4+ or CD8+ T cells, or bulk PBMC T cells (not recorded which). These receptors originate from a man between 18 and 35 years old in good health. CDR3s include the opening cysteine and the closing phenylalanine or tryptophan.

V gene	J gene	CDR3 protein
TRBV7-9	TRBJ2-7	CASSLVGRGYEQYF
TRBV7-2	TRBJ2-3	CASSLSRATDTQYF
TRBV6-1	TRBJ1-1	CATGRSRDANTEAFF
TRBV19	TRBJ2-1	CASTGRGLIYNEQFF
TRBV10-3	TRBJ2-7	CAISELAGEQYF
TRBV4-1	TRBJ1-6	CASSQGGAGPSPLHF
TRBV5-1	TRBJ2-3	CASSSTSSTSTDTQYF
TRBV28	TRBJ2-2	CASSFETSGRAAGELFF
TRBV20-1	TRBJ2-3	CSASTHAYTDTQYF
TRBV7-6	TRBJ2-3	CASSLGTSVTDTQYF
TRBV2	TRBJ2-3	CASRRGQSSTDTQYF
TRBV7-2	TRBJ1-1	CASSPWTANTEAFF
TRBV21-1	TRBJ2-7	CASSKGGRHIHEQYF
TRBV5-1	TRBJ2-2	CASSSTRGRTGTGELFF
TRBV6-5	TRBJ1-5	CASSRAGTGASNQPQHF
TRBV7-2	TRBJ2-3	CANSKGLFADTQYF
TRBV7-2	TRBJ2-7	CASSLAAGIPYEQYF
TRBV27	TRBJ2-4	CARGGLAKNIQYF
TRBV24-1	TRBJ2-1	CATSDSFVTGVYNEQFF
TRBV29-1	TRBJ1-1	CSVKSPQRTGVAEAFF
TRBV7-9	TRBJ2-5	CASSLTGLERETQYF
TRBV5-1	TRBJ2-4	CASKEGIGDIQYF
TRBV6-2/TRBV6-3	TRBJ2-7	CASSYAMGGPVYEQYF
TRBV6-2/TRBV6-3	TRBJ1-4	CASSYSAGDGKLFF
TRBV5-1	TRBJ1-2	CASSLGQRGGYTF
TRBV6-1	TRBJ2-5	CASDPMRGLETQYF
TRBV4-2	TRBJ2-2	CASSQIHGEGVDTGELFF
TRBV6-2/TRBV6-3	TRBJ2-3	CASGDDFTDTQYF
TRBV7-8	TRBJ2-7	CASSSGTAGSSYEQYF
TRBV9	TRBJ1-2	CASSPRAGGYTF
TRBV12-3/TRBV12-4	TRBJ2-7	CASSLKPLEQYF